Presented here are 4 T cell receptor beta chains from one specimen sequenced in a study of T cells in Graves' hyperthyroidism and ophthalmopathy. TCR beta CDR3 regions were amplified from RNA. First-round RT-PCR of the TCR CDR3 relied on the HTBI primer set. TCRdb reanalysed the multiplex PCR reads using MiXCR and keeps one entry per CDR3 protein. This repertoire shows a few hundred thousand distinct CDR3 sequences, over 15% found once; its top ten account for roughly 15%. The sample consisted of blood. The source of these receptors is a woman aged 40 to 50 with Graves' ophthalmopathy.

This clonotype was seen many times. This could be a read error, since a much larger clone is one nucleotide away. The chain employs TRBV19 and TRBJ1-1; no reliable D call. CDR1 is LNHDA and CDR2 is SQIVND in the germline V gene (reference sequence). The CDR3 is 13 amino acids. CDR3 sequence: CASSMGTNTEALF. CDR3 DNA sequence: TGTGCCAGTAGTATGGGCACGAACACTGAAGCTCTCTTT.

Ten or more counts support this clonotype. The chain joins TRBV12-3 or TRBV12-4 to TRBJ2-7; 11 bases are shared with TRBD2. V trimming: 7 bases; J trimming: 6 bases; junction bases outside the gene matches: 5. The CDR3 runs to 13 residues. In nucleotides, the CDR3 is TGTGCCAGCACCCCGGGACTAGCGGCCGAGCAGTACTTC. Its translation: CASTPGLAAEQYF.

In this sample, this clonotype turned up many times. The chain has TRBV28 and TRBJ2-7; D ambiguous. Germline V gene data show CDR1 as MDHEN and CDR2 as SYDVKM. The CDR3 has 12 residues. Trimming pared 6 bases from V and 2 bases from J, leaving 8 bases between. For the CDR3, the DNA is TGTGCCAGCAGGGGCACCACCTACGAGCAGTACTTC. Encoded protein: CASRGTTYEQYF.

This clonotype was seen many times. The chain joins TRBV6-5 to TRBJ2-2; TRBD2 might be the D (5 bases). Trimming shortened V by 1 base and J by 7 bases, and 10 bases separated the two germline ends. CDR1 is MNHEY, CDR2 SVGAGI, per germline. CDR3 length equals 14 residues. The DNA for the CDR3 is TGTGCCAGCAGTTACTTCAGCGGTGGCGGGGAGCTGTTTTTT. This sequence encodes CASSYFSGGGELFF.